This TCR beta chain came from a study of shared clonotypes between healthy human individuals. The table came from immunoSEQ multiplex PCR; TCRdb's copy has only in-frame clones and leaves some out. This table holds under 600,000 clones, approximately 95% found once. Germline V gene lookup returns CDR1 SGHRS and CDR2 YFSETQ. Trimming stripped 2 bases from V and 7 bases from J, with 10 bases between. The CDR3 contains 13 residues. The V call is TRBV5-1, the J call TRBJ1-5; D remains unclear. This receptor was identified in a woman aged 25 to 45 in good health. The sequenced sample was naive CD4+ T cells sorted from blood. Subset denoted: CD45RA+ positively selected. The CDR3 DNA reads as TGCGCCAGCAGCTTTGGTGAGGACCAGCCCCAGCATTTT. Translated, it gives CASSFGEDQPQHF.